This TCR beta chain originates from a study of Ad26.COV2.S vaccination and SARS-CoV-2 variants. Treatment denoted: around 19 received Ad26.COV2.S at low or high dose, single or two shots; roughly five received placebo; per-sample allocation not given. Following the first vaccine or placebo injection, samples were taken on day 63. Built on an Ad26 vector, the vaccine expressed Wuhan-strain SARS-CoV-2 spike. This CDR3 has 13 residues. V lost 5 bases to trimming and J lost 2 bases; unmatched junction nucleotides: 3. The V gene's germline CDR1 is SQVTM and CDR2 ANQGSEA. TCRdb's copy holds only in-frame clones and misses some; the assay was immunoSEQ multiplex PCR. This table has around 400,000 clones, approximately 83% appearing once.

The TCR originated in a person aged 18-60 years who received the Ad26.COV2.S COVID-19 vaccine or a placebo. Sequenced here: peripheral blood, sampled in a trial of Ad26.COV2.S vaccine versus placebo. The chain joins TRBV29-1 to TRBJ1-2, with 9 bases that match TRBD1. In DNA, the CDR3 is TGCAGCGTTAGCGGACAGGGGAACTATGGCTACACCTTC. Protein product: CSVSGQGNYGYTF.